These T cell receptor beta chains were read from a single sample in a study of PD-1 blockade in classical Hodgkin lymphoma. Assay used: immunoSEQ multiplex PCR; TCRdb lists only in-frame clones, some missing. The table shows about 90,000 clones, with over 80% occurring only once. Here the sequenced sample was peripheral blood mononuclear cells (PBMCs), taken before the fourth cycle of nivolumab. The receptors stem from a human donor with classical Hodgkin lymphoma. CDR3s include the opening cysteine and the closing phenylalanine or tryptophan. Each record gives: V gene, J gene, D gene, clone size, CDR3 DNA, CDR3 protein. D genes are given only for firm matches. Clone size is shown for a subset of rows, as once, few, many or a class of expanded clone.

v_gene: TRBV6-6; j_gene: TRBJ2-3; d_gene: .; abundance: .; CDR3nt: TGTGCCAGCAGCATAACAGGGACGCTCACAGATACGCAGTATTTT; CDR3aa: CASSITGTLTDTQYF
v_gene: TRBV5-6; j_gene: TRBJ2-2; d_gene: .; abundance: .; CDR3nt: TGTGCCAGCAGCTTTCAACGACACACCGGGGAGCTGTTTTTT; CDR3aa: CASSFQRHTGELFF
v_gene: TRBV5-8; j_gene: TRBJ2-5; d_gene: .; abundance: .; CDR3nt: TGTGCCAGCAGCTTCATCCGAGAGACCCAGTACTTC; CDR3aa: CASSFIRETQYF
v_gene: TRBV30; j_gene: TRBJ2-3; d_gene: .; abundance: .; CDR3nt: TGTGCCTGGACCTCCGGGACCGAGACAGATACGCAGTATTTT; CDR3aa: CAWTSGTETDTQYF
v_gene: TRBV5-6; j_gene: TRBJ2-7; d_gene: .; abundance: .; CDR3nt: TGTGCCAGCAGCTTGGGTTCCGGCTACGAGCAGTACTTC; CDR3aa: CASSLGSGYEQYF
v_gene: TRBV2; j_gene: TRBJ2-3; d_gene: .; abundance: .; CDR3nt: TGTGCCAGCAATTTAGGAGCAGGGGATACGCAGTATTTT; CDR3aa: CASNLGAGDTQYF
v_gene: TRBV27; j_gene: TRBJ1-4; d_gene: TRBD1; abundance: .; CDR3nt: TGTGCCAGCAGTTTTCACAGGGGCCATGAAAAACTGTTTTTT; CDR3aa: CASSFHRGHEKLFF
v_gene: TRBV27; j_gene: TRBJ1-2; d_gene: .; abundance: .; CDR3nt: TGTGCCAGCAGTCCCCGGGCATCCCACTATGGCTACACCTTC; CDR3aa: CASSPRASHYGYTF
v_gene: TRBV30; j_gene: TRBJ2-3; d_gene: .; abundance: .; CDR3nt: TGTGCCTGGAGTAGAAGGACACATGTACCAGATACGCAGTATTTT; CDR3aa: CAWSRRTHVPDTQYF
v_gene: TRBV5-1; j_gene: TRBJ2-6; d_gene: .; abundance: .; CDR3nt: TGCGCCAGCAGCCACGGACAGACCTCTGGGGCCAACGTCCTGACTTTC; CDR3aa: CASSHGQTSGANVLTF
v_gene: TRBV20-1; j_gene: TRBJ2-7; d_gene: .; abundance: .; CDR3nt: TGCAGTGCTCAGGGGAACTACGAGCAGTATTTC; CDR3aa: CSAQGNYEQYF
v_gene: TRBV6-4; j_gene: TRBJ2-2; d_gene: .; abundance: .; CDR3nt: TGTGCCAGCAAAGAGACTGGCAACACCGGGGAGCTGTTTTTT; CDR3aa: CASKETGNTGELFF
v_gene: TRBV7-9; j_gene: TRBJ1-5; d_gene: .; abundance: .; CDR3nt: TGTGCCAGCAGCTTAGCTCTCCGGGACGGGGTCAATCAGCCCCAGCATTTT; CDR3aa: CASSLALRDGVNQPQHF
v_gene: TRBV4-3; j_gene: TRBJ2-4; d_gene: .; abundance: .; CDR3nt: TGCGCCAGCAGCCAGGGCGGTGGGGGATGGCTTCAGTACTTC; CDR3aa: CASSQGGGGWLQYF
v_gene: TRBV7-2; j_gene: TRBJ2-1; d_gene: TRBD2; abundance: .; CDR3nt: TGTGCCAGCAGCCCCGGACTAGCGGAGGTTGAGCAGTTCTTC; CDR3aa: CASSPGLAEVEQFF
v_gene: TRBV5-6; j_gene: TRBJ1-3; d_gene: .; abundance: .; CDR3nt: TGTGCCAGCAGCTTTGAGCGCTCAGACTCTGGAAACACCATATATTTT; CDR3aa: CASSFERSDSGNTIYF
v_gene: TRBV19; j_gene: TRBJ1-1; d_gene: TRBD1; abundance: .; CDR3nt: TGTGCCAGTAAGACAGGGACGGTGGGCACTGAAGCTTTCTTT; CDR3aa: CASKTGTVGTEAFF
v_gene: TRBV5-6; j_gene: TRBJ1-2; d_gene: TRBD1; abundance: .; CDR3nt: TGTGCCAGCAGCTTAACCGGGACAGGGACTAACTATGGCTACACCTTC; CDR3aa: CASSLTGTGTNYGYTF
v_gene: TRBV6-5; j_gene: TRBJ2-2; d_gene: TRBD1; abundance: .; CDR3nt: TGTGCCAGCAGCCGAGACAGGGTAATCTCCGGGGAGCTGTTTTTT; CDR3aa: CASSRDRVISGELFF
v_gene: TRBV5-1; j_gene: TRBJ2-2; d_gene: TRBD2; abundance: .; CDR3nt: TGCGCCAGCAGCTTGGGACTAGCCGGCACCGGGGAGCTGTTTTTT; CDR3aa: CASSLGLAGTGELFF
v_gene: TRBV7-8; j_gene: TRBJ2-7; d_gene: TRBD2; abundance: few; CDR3nt: TGTGCCAGCAGCTTGACTAGCGCGGCCTACGAGCAGTACTTC; CDR3aa: CASSLTSAAYEQYF
v_gene: TRBV6-5; j_gene: TRBJ2-7; d_gene: .; abundance: .; CDR3nt: TGTGCCAGCAGTTACGGTTCCGGCCGGGAGCAGTACTTC; CDR3aa: CASSYGSGREQYF
v_gene: TRBV10-3; j_gene: TRBJ2-1; d_gene: TRBD2; abundance: .; CDR3nt: TGTGCCATCAGTCGGTCAGCGGGAGGGCCTGGTGAGCAGTTCTTC; CDR3aa: CAISRSAGGPGEQFF
v_gene: TRBV29-1; j_gene: TRBJ2-7; d_gene: TRBD1; abundance: .; CDR3nt: TGCAGCGTTAGACAGGGAAGGGGCGAGCAGTACTTC; CDR3aa: CSVRQGRGEQYF
v_gene: TRBV7-2; j_gene: TRBJ2-2; d_gene: TRBD2; abundance: .; CDR3nt: TGTGCCAGCAGCTTAATTGGGACTAGCATCCGGGAGCTGTTTTTT; CDR3aa: CASSLIGTSIRELFF
v_gene: TRBV19; j_gene: TRBJ2-7; d_gene: TRBD2; abundance: .; CDR3nt: TGTGCCAGTAGCGGCGGGACTAGCGTCCACGAGCAGTACTTC; CDR3aa: CASSGGTSVHEQYF
v_gene: TRBV7-2; j_gene: TRBJ2-7; d_gene: TRBD1; abundance: .; CDR3nt: TGTGCCAGCAGCTGGGCGGGACAGGGGGCCTACGAGCAGTACTTC; CDR3aa: CASSWAGQGAYEQYF
v_gene: TRBV7-8; j_gene: TRBJ2-7; d_gene: .; abundance: .; CDR3nt: TGTGCCAGCAGCTTAGCGGAAATCTCCTACGAGCAGTACTTC; CDR3aa: CASSLAEISYEQYF
v_gene: TRBV5-5; j_gene: TRBJ1-2; d_gene: .; abundance: .; CDR3nt: TGTGCCAGCAGCTTGGACAGGAACTATGGCTACACCTTC; CDR3aa: CASSLDRNYGYTF